Sequencing of this T cell receptor beta chain was carried out in a study of T cells after yellow fever vaccination. Study-level information: Preparing low-cell-number fractions relied on SMART-Seq v4 Ultra Low Input. General study results and limits: The booster response re-showed most primary clones: approximately 97% CD4, around 87% CD8. Abundant clonotypes (contaminants from the bulk population) could be present in FACS-sorted repertoires.

Details on this clonotype: Antigen: not known.

The CDR3 length is 13 residues. Deletions cut 6 bases from V and 4 bases from J, with 10 bases between. TCRdb recomputed calls from the 5' RACE reads with MiXCR, one row per CDR3 protein. The profile covers under 300,000 distinct CDR3 sequences, with less than 8.5% appearing a single time and about 0.85% taken by the ten largest. Sequencing used CD4+ T cells sorted from PBMCs, obtained 15 days after the yellow fever booster vaccination. This chain connects TRBV12-3 or TRBV12-4 to TRBJ1-5; D is uncertain. The receptor's source is a man aged 25 to 40 who received the YFV17D yellow fever vaccine. DNA for the CDR3: TGTGCCAGCAGCCTCCAGGCGAATCAGCCCCAGCATTTT. The encoded protein is CASSLQANQPQHF.